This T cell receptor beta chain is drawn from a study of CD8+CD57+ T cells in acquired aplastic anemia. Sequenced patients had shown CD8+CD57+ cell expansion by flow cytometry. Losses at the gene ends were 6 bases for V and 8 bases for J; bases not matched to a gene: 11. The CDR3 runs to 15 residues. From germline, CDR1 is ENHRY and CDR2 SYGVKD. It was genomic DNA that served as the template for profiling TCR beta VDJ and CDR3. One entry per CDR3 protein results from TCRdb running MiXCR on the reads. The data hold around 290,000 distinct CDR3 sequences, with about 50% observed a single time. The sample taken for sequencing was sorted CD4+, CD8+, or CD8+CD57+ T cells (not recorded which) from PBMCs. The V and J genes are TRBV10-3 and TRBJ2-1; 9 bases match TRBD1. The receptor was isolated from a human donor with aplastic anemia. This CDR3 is CAIRKEGQGNDEQFF. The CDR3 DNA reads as TGTGCCATCAGGAAAGAGGGACAGGGAAACGATGAGCAGTTCTTC.